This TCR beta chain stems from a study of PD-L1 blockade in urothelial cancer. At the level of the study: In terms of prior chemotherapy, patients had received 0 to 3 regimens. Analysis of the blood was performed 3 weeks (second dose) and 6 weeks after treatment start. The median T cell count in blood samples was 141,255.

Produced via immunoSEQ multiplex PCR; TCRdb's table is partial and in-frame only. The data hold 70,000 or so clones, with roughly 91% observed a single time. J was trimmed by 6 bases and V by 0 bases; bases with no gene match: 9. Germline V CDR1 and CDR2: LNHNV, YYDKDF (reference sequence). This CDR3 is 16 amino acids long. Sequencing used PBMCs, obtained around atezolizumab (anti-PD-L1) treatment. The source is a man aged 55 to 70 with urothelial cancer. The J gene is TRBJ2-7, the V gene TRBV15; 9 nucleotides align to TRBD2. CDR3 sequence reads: CATSREAAGLAREQYF. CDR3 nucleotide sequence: TGTGCCACCAGCAGAGAAGCGGCGGGACTAGCACGCGAGCAGTACTTC.